This record looks at one TCR beta chain sequence and its context. What it binds is unknown. The data derive from a study of vaccination effects on CD4 cells after COVID-19. Sequencing used immunoSEQ multiplex PCR; TCRdb keeps in-frame clones, though not all of them. The sample includes more than 60,000 clones, 74% of them seen just once. Antigen-specific CD4+ T cells were expanded with viral peptide pools in the ViraFEST assay before sequencing. Following culture for approximately ten days, CD4+ T cells were isolated. Each participant was given two doses of one vaccine (BNT162b2 or mRNA-1273). The CDR3 length is 14 residues. Trimming cost V 8 bases and J 0 bases, with 12 bases left between them. Germline loops: CDR1 SNHLY, CDR2 FYNNEI.

This sequence originates from a human donor who received a COVID-19 vaccine. The specimen was CD4+ T cells from PBMCs cultured with HCoV-229E spike peptides, collected after COVID-19 vaccination. This rearrangement joins TRBV2 to TRBJ2-3, with D possibly TRBD2 on 5 matching bases. The CDR3 loop reads CASSLRASTDTQYF. DNA for the CDR3: TGTGCCAGCTCCTTGAGGGCTAGCACAGATACGCAGTATTTT.